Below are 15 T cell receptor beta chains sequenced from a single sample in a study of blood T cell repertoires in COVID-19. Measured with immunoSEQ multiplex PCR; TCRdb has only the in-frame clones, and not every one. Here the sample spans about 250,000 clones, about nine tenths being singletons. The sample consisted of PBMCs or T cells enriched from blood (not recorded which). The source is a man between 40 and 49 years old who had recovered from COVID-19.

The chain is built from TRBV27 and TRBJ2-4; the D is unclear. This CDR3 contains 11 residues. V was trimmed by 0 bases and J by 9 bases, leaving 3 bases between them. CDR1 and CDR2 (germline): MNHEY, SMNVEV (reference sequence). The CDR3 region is CASSLSSIQYF. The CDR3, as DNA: TGTGCCAGCAGTTTATCTAGCATTCAGTACTTC.

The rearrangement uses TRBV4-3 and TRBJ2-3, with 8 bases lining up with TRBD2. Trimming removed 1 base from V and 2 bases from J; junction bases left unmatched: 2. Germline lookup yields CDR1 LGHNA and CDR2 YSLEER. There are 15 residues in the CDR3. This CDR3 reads CASSQGRGDTDTQYF. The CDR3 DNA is TGCGCCAGCAGCCAAGGGCGGGGGGACACAGATACGCAGTATTTT.

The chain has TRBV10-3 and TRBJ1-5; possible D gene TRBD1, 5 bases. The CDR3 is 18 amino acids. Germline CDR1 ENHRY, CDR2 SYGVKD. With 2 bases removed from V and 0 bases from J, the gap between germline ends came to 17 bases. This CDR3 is CAISEGEGLATSNQPQHF. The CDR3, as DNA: TGTGCCATCAGTGAGGGTGAGGGACTTGCGACTAGCAATCAGCCCCAGCATTTT.

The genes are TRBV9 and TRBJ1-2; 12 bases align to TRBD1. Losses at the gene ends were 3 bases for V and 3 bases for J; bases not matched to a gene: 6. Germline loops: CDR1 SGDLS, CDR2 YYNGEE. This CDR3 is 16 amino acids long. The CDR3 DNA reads TGTGCCAGCAGCGCCGGGACAGGGGGCGTATACTATGGCTACACCTTC. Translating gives CASSAGTGGVYYGYTF.

CDR3 amino acids: CASSLREFYGYTF. CDR3 bases: TGTGCCAGCAGCTTAAGAGAATTCTATGGCTACACCTTC. The V call is TRBV11-2, the J call TRBJ1-2; no firm D call. CDR3 length: 13 residues. Trimming removed 2 bases at V and 4 bases at J, with 8 bases between. Per the germline V gene, CDR1 is SGHAT and CDR2 is FQNNGV.

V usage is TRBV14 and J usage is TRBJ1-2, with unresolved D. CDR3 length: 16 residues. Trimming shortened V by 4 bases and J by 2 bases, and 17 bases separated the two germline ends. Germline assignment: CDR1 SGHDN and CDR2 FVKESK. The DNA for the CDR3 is TGTGCCAGCAGCCTGGAGGGCGGGTTTTCCAACTATGGCTACACCTTC. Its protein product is CASSLEGGFSNYGYTF.

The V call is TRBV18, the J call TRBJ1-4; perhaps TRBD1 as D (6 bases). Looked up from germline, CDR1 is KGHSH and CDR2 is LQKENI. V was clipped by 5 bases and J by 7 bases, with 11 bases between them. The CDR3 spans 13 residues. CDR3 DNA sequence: TGTGCCAGCTCAGTACAGGGAAGTGAAAAACTGTTTTTT. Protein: CASSVQGSEKLFF.

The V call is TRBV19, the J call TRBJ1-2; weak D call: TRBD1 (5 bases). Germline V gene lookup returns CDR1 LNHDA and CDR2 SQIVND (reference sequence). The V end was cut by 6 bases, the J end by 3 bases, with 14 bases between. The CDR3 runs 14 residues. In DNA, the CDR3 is TGTGCCAGTAGGTCGCAGGGAACAGACTATGGCTACACCTTC. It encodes CASRSQGTDYGYTF.

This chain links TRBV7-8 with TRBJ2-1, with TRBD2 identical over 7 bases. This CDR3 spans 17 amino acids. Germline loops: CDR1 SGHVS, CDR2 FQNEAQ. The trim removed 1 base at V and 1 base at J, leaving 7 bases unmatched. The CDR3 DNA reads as TGTGCCAGCAGCTTAGTCGGCGGGGGTGCATCCTACAATGAGCAGTTCTTC. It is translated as CASSLVGGGASYNEQFF.

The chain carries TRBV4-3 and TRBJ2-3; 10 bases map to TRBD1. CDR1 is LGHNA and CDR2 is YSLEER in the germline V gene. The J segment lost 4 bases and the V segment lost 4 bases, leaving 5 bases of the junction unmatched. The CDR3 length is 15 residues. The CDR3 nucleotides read TGCGCCAGCAGCCCCGGGACAGGGGACCCAGATACGCAGTATTTT. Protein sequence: CASSPGTGDPDTQYF.

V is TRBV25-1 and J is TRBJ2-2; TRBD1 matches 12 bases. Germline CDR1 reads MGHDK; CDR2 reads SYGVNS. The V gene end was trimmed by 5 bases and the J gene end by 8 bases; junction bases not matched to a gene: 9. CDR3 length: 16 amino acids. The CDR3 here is CASSRRDRGQSGELFF. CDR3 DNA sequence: TGTGCCAGCAGTCGCCGGGACAGGGGGCAATCGGGGGAGCTGTTTTTT. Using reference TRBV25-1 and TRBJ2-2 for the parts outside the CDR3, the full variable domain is EADIYQTPRYLVIGTGKKITLECSQTMGHDKMYWYQQDPGMELHLIHYSYGVNSTEKGDLSSESTVSRIRTEHFPLTLESARPSHTSQYLCASSRRDRGQSGELFFGEGSRLTVL.

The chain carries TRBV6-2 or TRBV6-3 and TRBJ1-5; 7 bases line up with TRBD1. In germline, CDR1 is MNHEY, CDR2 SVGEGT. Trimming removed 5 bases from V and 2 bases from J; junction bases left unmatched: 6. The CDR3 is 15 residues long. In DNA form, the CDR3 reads TGTGCCAGCAGTCCAGGGGGTTTGGGCAATCAGCCCCAGCATTTT. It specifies CASSPGGLGNQPQHF.

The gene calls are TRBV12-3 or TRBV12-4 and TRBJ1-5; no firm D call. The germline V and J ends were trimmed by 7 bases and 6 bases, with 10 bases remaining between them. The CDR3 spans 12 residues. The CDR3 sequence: CASTASGQPQHF. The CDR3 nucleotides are TGTGCCAGCACCGCATCGGGTCAGCCCCAGCATTTT.

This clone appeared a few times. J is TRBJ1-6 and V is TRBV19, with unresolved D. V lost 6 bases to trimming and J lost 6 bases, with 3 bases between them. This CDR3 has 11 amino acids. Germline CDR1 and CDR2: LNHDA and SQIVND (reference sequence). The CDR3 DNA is TGTGCCAGTAGACTTAATTCACCCCTCCACTTT. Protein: CASRLNSPLHF.

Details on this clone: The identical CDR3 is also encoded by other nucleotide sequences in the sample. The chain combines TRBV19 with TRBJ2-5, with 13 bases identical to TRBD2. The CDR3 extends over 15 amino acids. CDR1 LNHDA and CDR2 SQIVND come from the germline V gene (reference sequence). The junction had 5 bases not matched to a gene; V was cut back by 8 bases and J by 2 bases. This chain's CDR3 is CASSRTSGSQETQYF. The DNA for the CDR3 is TGTGCCAGTTCACGGACTAGCGGGAGTCAAGAGACCCAGTACTTC.